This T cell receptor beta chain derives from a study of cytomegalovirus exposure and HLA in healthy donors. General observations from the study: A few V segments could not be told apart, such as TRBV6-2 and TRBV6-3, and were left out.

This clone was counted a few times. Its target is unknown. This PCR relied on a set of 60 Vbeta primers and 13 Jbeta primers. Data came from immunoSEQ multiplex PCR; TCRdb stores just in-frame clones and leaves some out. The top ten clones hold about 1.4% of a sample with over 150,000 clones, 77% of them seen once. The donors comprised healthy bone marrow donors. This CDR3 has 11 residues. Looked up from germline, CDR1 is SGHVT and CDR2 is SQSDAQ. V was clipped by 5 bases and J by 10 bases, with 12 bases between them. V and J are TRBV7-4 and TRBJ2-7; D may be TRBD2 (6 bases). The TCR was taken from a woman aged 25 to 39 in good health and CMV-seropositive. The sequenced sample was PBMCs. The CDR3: CASSQRGTQYF. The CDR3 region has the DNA TGTGCCAGCAGCCAACGCGGGACTCAGTACTTC.